This T cell receptor beta chain is drawn from a study of breast tumors, draining lymph nodes, adjacent tissues. Breast cancer patients provided tissue from their axillary draining lymph nodes. One entry per CDR3 protein results from TCRdb running MiXCR on the multiplex PCR reads. This repertoire shows about 200,000 distinct CDR3 sequences, roughly 31% found once; its top ten account for 4% to 5.5%. Many counts were recorded for this clonotype. Its cognate antigen is unknown. Study-level findings and limits: Tumor TCR diversity was below lymph nodes but above nontumor tissue. Luminal-like breast cancer showed significantly higher tumor–nontumor repertoire similarity than basal-like. Tumor T cell lymph node origin was a supported hypothesis, not proven.

Losses at the gene ends were 5 bases for V and 3 bases for J; bases not matched to a gene: 9. Germline V gene lookup returns CDR1 SGHVS and CDR2 FNYEAQ. The CDR3 covers 18 residues. The receptor was isolated from a female donor with breast cancer. Some clones in this sample may be carry-over from other donors' samples. Sequenced sample: axillary lymph node tissue. This chain connects TRBV7-6 to TRBJ2-3, with 15 bases that match TRBD2. CDR3 nucleotides: TGTGCCAGCAGCCTACCCCGGACTAGCGGGGGGGGAACAGATACGCAGTATTTT. As protein: CASSLPRTSGGGTDTQYF. The full variable domain, completed using reference TRBV7-6 and TRBJ2-3, is GAGVSQSPRYKVTKRGQDVALRCDPISGHVSLYWYRQALGQGPEFLTYFNYEAQQDKSGLPNDRFSAERPEGSISTLTIQRTEQRDSAMYRCASSLPRTSGGGTDTQYFGPGTRLTVL.